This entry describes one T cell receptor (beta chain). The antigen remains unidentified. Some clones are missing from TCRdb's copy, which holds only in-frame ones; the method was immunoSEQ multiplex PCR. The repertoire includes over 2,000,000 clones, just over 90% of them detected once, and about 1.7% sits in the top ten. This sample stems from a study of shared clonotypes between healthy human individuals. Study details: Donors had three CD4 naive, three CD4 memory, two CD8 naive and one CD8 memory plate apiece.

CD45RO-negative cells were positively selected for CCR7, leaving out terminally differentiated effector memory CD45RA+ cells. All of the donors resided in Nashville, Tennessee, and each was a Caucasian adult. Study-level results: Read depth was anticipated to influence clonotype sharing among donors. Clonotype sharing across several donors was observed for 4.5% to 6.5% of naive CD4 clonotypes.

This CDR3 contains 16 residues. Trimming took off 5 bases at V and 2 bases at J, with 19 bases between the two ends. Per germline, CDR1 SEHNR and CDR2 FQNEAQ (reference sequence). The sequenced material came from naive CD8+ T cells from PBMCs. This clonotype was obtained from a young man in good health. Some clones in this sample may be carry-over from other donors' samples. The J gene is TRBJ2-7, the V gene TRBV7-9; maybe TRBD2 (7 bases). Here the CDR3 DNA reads TGTGCCAGCAGCCCCCCTCGGGGGGCTTCAACCTACGAGCAGTACTTC. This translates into CASSPPRGASTYEQYF.